These 29 T cell receptor beta chains were sequenced from one sample in a study of cytomegalovirus exposure and HLA in healthy donors. A multiplex PCR was run with 60 Vbeta primers and 13 Jbeta primers. Profiling relied on immunoSEQ multiplex PCR, and the TCRdb table lists in-frame clones only, not all of them. The sample yields about 94,000 clones, around three fifths seen once. The sequenced sample consisted of PBMCs. These receptors were collected from a man aged 25 to 40 in good health and CMV-seronegative.

This rearrangement joins TRBV18 to TRBJ2-3; D gene ambiguous. The V gene lost 3 bases and the J gene lost 3 bases, with 13 bases spanning the gap. The CDR3 runs to 15 residues. The V gene's germline CDR1 is KGHSH and CDR2 LQKENI. The CDR3 is CASSPNSQETDTQYF. The CDR3 nucleotides are TGTGCCAGCTCACCGAATTCCCAGGAAACAGATACGCAGTATTTT.

The V and J genes are TRBV2 and TRBJ2-1; weak D call: TRBD2 (5 bases). Germline V gene sequence: CDR1 SNHLY, CDR2 FYNNEI. CDR3 length: 13 amino acids. V lost 5 bases to trimming and J lost 7 bases, with 12 bases between them. The CDR3 loop is CASSTGRGNEQFF. The CDR3 nucleotides are TGTGCCAGCAGTACTGGACGGGGAAATGAGCAGTTCTTC.

V is TRBV29-1 and J is TRBJ2-2; 7 bases line up with TRBD2. V lost 8 bases, J lost 3 bases, and 3 bases stayed unmatched. The CDR3 is 12 residues long. Germline V gives CDR1 SQVTM, CDR2 ANQGSEA. In DNA form, the CDR3 reads TGCAGCTCCCGGGGGGACACCGGGGAGCTGTTTTTT. The encoded protein is CSSRGDTGELFF.

This clone was counted a few times. The V and J genes are TRBV30 and TRBJ1-1; D possibly corresponds to TRBD1 (6 bases). Trimming took 7 bases from V and 9 from J, leaving 21 bases between them. Germline V gene sequence: CDR1 GTSNPN, CDR2 SVGIG (reference sequence). The length of the CDR3 is 13 residues. The CDR3 here is CASRLGGGGKAFF. The CDR3 DNA reads TGTGCCTCGAGATTGGGAGGGGGAGGTAAAGCTTTCTTT.

The genes are TRBV18 and TRBJ2-3, with D tentatively TRBD2 (6 bases). The CDR3 has 16 amino acids. Trimming removed 3 bases from V and 3 bases from J, with 16 bases in between. Germline V CDR1 and CDR2: KGHSH, LQKENI. The DNA of the CDR3 is TGTGCCAGCTCACCGGGGGGTCAGACACTAACAGATACGCAGTATTTT. This translates into CASSPGGQTLTDTQYF.

The rearrangement links TRBV2 to TRBJ1-1; D uncertain. Looked up from germline, CDR1 is SNHLY and CDR2 is FYNNEI. Between the trimmed V and J ends, which lost 6 bases and 5 bases, there was a span of 10 bases. The CDR3 sequence is 12 residues long. CDR3 region: CASRLRHTEAFF. The CDR3 nucleotides read TGTGCCAGCAGGCTACGACATACTGAAGCTTTCTTT.

This chain joins TRBV10-2 and TRBJ2-7, with 9 bases matching TRBD2. Germline V gene data show CDR1 as WSHSY and CDR2 as SAAADI. The CDR3 is 14 amino acids. With 6 bases clipped from V and 1 base from J, the junction kept 4 bases outside the gene matches. This chain's CDR3 is CASRTTSGSYEQYF. CDR3 nucleotide sequence: TGCGCCAGCAGAACGACTAGCGGATCCTACGAGCAGTACTTC.

The genes are TRBV4-3 and TRBJ2-5; 8 nucleotides line up with TRBD1. The J call could be wrong; TRBJ2-7 is a better fit for the DNA end. Germline CDR1 and CDR2: LGHNA and YSLEER. There are 13 residues in the CDR3. The CDR3 nucleotides are TGCGCCAGCAGCCCGAGACAGGGGTACGAGCAGTACTTC. Protein product: CASSPRQGYEQYF.

This chain connects TRBV9 to TRBJ2-5, with 11 bases identical to TRBD2. V lost 2 bases to trimming and J lost 5 bases; unmatched junction nucleotides: 5. The CDR3 sequence is 15 residues long. Germline V gene sequence: CDR1 SGDLS, CDR2 YYNGEE. The CDR3: CASSVGTSGSETQYF. CDR3 DNA: TGTGCCAGCAGCGTTGGTACTAGCGGGAGCGAGACCCAGTACTTC.

This clone has a handful of counts. The chain joins TRBV7-9 to TRBJ2-7; possible D gene TRBD1, 6 bases. Germline lookup yields CDR1 SEHNR and CDR2 FQNEAQ (reference sequence). V was pared by 2 bases and J by 3 bases, with 14 bases between. This CDR3 region has 15 residues. Here the CDR3 reads CASSLFGQGHYEQYF. The CDR3 DNA sequence: TGTGCCAGCAGCTTATTCGGGCAGGGACACTACGAGCAGTACTTC.

This rearrangement joins TRBV6-5 to TRBJ2-3; 8 nucleotides line up with TRBD2. Germline CDR1 MNHEY, CDR2 SVGAGI. With V trimmed by 8 bases and J by 2 bases, 6 bases remained unmatched. There are 14 residues in the CDR3. The CDR3 here is CASVPSGSTDTQYF. For the CDR3, the DNA is TGTGCCAGCGTACCTAGCGGGTCCACAGATACGCAGTATTTT.

This clone was detected only once. This rearrangement joins TRBV7-8 to TRBJ1-1, with D tentatively TRBD1 (6 bases). The CDR3 consists of 15 residues. Germline loops: CDR1 SGHVS, CDR2 FQNEAQ. Trimming stripped 5 bases from V and 3 bases from J, with 16 bases between. The CDR3 DNA sequence: TGTGCCAGCAGCCGCCGGGGGGCGCGGTACACTGAAGCTTTCTTT. As protein: CASSRRGARYTEAFF.

The V call is TRBV15, the J call TRBJ1-4; 7 bases align to TRBD1. J lost 6 bases, V lost 1 base, and 2 bases had no gene match. The CDR3 has 14 residues. Germline V CDR1 and CDR2: LNHNV, YYDKDF (reference sequence). The CDR3 spells CATSRGTGYEKLFF. DNA of the CDR3: TGTGCCACCAGCAGAGGGACAGGCTATGAAAAACTGTTTTTT.

The J gene is TRBJ2-5, the V gene TRBV7-6; D not certain. The CDR3 sequence is 15 residues long. The germline V gene encodes CDR1 SGHVS and CDR2 FNYEAQ. V was shortened by 7 bases and J by 5 bases, with 20 bases between the two germline ends. The CDR3 reads CASTVVLGRWETQYF. The CDR3 DNA sequence: TGTGCCAGCACCGTCGTCCTTGGCAGGTGGGAGACCCAGTACTTC. Looking up the rest from reference TRBV7-6 and TRBJ2-5 gives the full variable domain: GAGVSQSPRYKVTKRGQDVALRCDPISGHVSLYWYRQALGQGPEFLTYFNYEAQQDKSGLPNDRFSAERPEGSISTLTIQRTEQRDSAMYRCASTVVLGRWETQYFGPGTRLLVL.

The CDR3 coding sequence is TGCGCCAGCAGCTTGGCTGTGGGGCAGGGGTACAACGAGCAGTACTTC. Amino acid sequence: CASSLAVGQGYNEQYF. The chain recombines TRBV5-1 with TRBJ2-7, with D perhaps matching TRBD1 (6 bases). Trimming shortened V by 0 bases and J by 5 bases, and 18 bases separated the two germline ends. The CDR3 has 16 residues. Looked up from germline, CDR1 is SGHRS and CDR2 is YFSETQ.

About this clone itself: The identical CDR3 is also encoded by other nucleotide sequences in the sample. This rearrangement joins TRBV7-2 to TRBJ2-1; D remains unclear. In germline, CDR1 is SGHTA, CDR2 FQGNSA. The CDR3 sequence is 14 residues long. Trimming took 0 bases from V and 10 from J, leaving 13 bases between them. The CDR3 region is CASSLAQDFHEQFF. The DNA for the CDR3 is TGTGCCAGCAGCTTAGCGCAAGACTTCCACGAGCAGTTCTTC.

This clone appeared a few times. The rearrangement uses TRBV19 and TRBJ2-1; possibly TRBD2 for D (5 bases). This CDR3 spans 12 amino acids. Germline V gene data show CDR1 as LNHDA and CDR2 as SQIVND (reference sequence). Trimming left V 7 bases short and J 8 bases short, with 12 bases between. In DNA, the CDR3 is TGTGCCAGTACCGATAGCGTCTATGAGCAGTTCTTC. Its protein product is CASTDSVYEQFF.

This chain links TRBV27 with TRBJ2-3; a possible D gene is TRBD2 (6 bases). Germline lookup yields CDR1 MNHEY and CDR2 SMNVEV (reference sequence). The CDR3 totals 15 residues. Between the trimmed V and J ends, which lost 6 bases and 0 bases, there was a span of 13 bases. The DNA for the CDR3 is TGTGCCAGCAGCCCCCCCGCGGGGAGCACAGATACGCAGTATTTT. Amino acids: CASSPPAGSTDTQYF.

The CDR3 protein is CASSEREGAYNEQFF. The DNA for the CDR3 is TGTGCCAGCAGTGAAAGGGAGGGTGCGTACAATGAGCAGTTCTTC. The genes are TRBV6-1 and TRBJ2-1; 7 bases map to TRBD2. V gave up 2 bases and J gave up 4 bases; unmatched junction bases: 5. Germline CDR1 reads MNHNS; CDR2 reads SASEGT. This CDR3 comprises 15 residues.

This clone was counted a few times. The chain couples TRBV6-5 to TRBJ1-5; 7 bases line up with TRBD1. The V gene's germline CDR1 is MNHEY and CDR2 SVGAGI. This CDR3 contains 14 residues. Trimming at V came to 5 bases and at J to 7 bases, leaving 8 bases not matched to a gene. The chain's CDR3 is CASSGGTEIQPQHF. The CDR3 coding sequence is TGTGCCAGCAGTGGAGGGACAGAGATCCAGCCCCAGCATTTT.

The chain employs TRBV7-2 and TRBJ1-2; tentatively, D is TRBD1 (5 bases). Germline V lookup: CDR1 SGHTA, CDR2 FQGNSA. The CDR3 has 14 residues. Trimming removed 2 bases from V and 4 bases from J, with 11 bases in between. The CDR3 protein is CASSLSRGFYGYTF. CDR3 in DNA: TGTGCCAGCAGCTTATCAAGGGGATTCTATGGCTACACCTTC.

This clone was observed a handful of times. This rearrangement joins TRBV15 to TRBJ1-5; D is unclear. Trimming shortened V by 4 bases and J by 5 bases, and 15 bases separated the two germline ends. This CDR3 comprises 15 residues. The germline V gene has CDR1 LNHNV and CDR2 YYDKDF (reference sequence). The CDR3 region has the DNA TGTGCCACCAGCAATGGCAGCGAGGCTTATCAGCCCCAGCATTTT. Residues: CATSNGSEAYQPQHF. Drawing the rest from reference TRBV15 and TRBJ1-5, the complete variable domain is DAMVIQNPRYQVTQFGKPVTLSCSQTLNHNVMYWYQQKSSQAPKLLFHYYDKDFNNEADTPDNFQSRRPNTSFCFLDIRSPGLGDTAMYLCATSNGSEAYQPQHFGDGTRLSIL.

The rearrangement uses TRBV5-1 and TRBJ2-1; TRBD2 agrees at 11 bases. CDR1 is SGHRS, CDR2 YFSETQ, per germline. CDR3 length: 14 amino acids. V lost 4 bases to trimming and J lost 12 bases; unmatched junction nucleotides: 9. The CDR3 bases are TGCGCCAGCAGCCTTAGCGGGGGGGCCGCGGGGCAGTTCTTC. Translation gives CASSLSGGAAGQFF. The full variable domain, its missing parts supplied by reference TRBV5-1 and TRBJ2-1, is KAGVTQTPRYLIKTRGQQVTLSCSPISGHRSVSWYQQTPGQGLQFLFEYFSETQRNKGNFPGRFSGRQFSNSRSEMNVSTLELGDSALYLCASSLSGGAAGQFFGPGTRLTVL.

This clone was recorded a few times. The chain carries TRBV9 and TRBJ1-2; 8 nucleotides agree with TRBD1. CDR3 length equals 16 residues. Looked up from germline, CDR1 is SGDLS and CDR2 is YYNGEE. The V segment lost 3 bases and the J segment 3 bases; nucleotides outside the gene matches: 10. For the CDR3, the DNA is TGTGCCAGCAGCGGAACGACAGGGGCCCTTGACTATGGCTACACCTTC. Encoded protein: CASSGTTGALDYGYTF.

This clone has only a few counts. The J gene is TRBJ1-1, the V gene TRBV20-1, with unresolved D. V was cut by 7 bases and J by 11 bases, with 8 bases left in between. Germline V lookup: CDR1 DFQATT, CDR2 SNEGSKA (reference sequence). The CDR3 is made up of 8 amino acids. The CDR3 coding sequence is TGCAGTGTCGCACGGGCTTTCTTT. Translation: CSVARAFF.

The chain combines TRBV7-6 with TRBJ2-1; D is perhaps TRBD2 (5 bases). Deletions cut 5 bases from V and 3 bases from J, with 14 bases between. Germline V gene lookup returns CDR1 SGHVS and CDR2 FNYEAQ. The CDR3 has 15 residues. The CDR3 loop reads CASSIRGGNYNEQFF. In DNA form, the CDR3 reads TGTGCCAGCAGCATCAGAGGAGGTAACTACAATGAGCAGTTCTTC. Combining the CDR3 with reference TRBV7-6 and TRBJ2-1 gives the whole variable domain GAGVSQSPRYKVTKRGQDVALRCDPISGHVSLYWYRQALGQGPEFLTYFNYEAQQDKSGLPNDRFSAERPEGSISTLTIQRTEQRDSAMYRCASSIRGGNYNEQFFGPGTRLTVL.

The chain employs TRBV27 and TRBJ1-2; 9 bases are a match to TRBD1. CDR3 length: 15 residues. Germline V gives CDR1 MNHEY, CDR2 SMNVEV (reference sequence). V lost 3 bases, J lost 4 bases, and 6 bases stayed unmatched. Here the CDR3 reads CASSFRGQGRYGYTF. As DNA, the CDR3 is TGTGCCAGCAGTTTCCGGGGACAGGGCCGCTATGGCTACACCTTC.

The chain combines TRBV28 with TRBJ1-2; the D is unclear. The V and J ends lost 3 bases and 8 bases respectively, with 13 bases between them. The CDR3 is 13 residues long. Germline lookup yields CDR1 MDHEN and CDR2 SYDVKM. CDR3 sequence (DNA): TGTGCCAGCAGTTTTAATCGAGGGCTCGGCTACACCTTC. Translation gives CASSFNRGLGYTF.

This chain joins TRBV28 and TRBJ1-5, with 8 nucleotides matching TRBD1. Germline V CDR1 and CDR2: MDHEN, SYDVKM. There are 15 residues in the CDR3. The junction had 4 bases not matched to a gene; V was cut back by 2 bases and J by 4 bases. The CDR3 DNA reads as TGTGCCAGCAGTTTAAACAGGGGGGCGAATCAGCCCCAGCATTTT. This encodes CASSLNRGANQPQHF. The entire variable domain, with the rest obtained from reference TRBV28 and TRBJ1-5, is as follows: DVKVTQSSRYLVKRTGEKVFLECVQDMDHENMFWYRQDPGLGLRLIYFSYDVKMKEKGDIPEGYSVSREKKERFSLILESASTNQTSMYLCASSLNRGANQPQHFGDGTRLSIL.